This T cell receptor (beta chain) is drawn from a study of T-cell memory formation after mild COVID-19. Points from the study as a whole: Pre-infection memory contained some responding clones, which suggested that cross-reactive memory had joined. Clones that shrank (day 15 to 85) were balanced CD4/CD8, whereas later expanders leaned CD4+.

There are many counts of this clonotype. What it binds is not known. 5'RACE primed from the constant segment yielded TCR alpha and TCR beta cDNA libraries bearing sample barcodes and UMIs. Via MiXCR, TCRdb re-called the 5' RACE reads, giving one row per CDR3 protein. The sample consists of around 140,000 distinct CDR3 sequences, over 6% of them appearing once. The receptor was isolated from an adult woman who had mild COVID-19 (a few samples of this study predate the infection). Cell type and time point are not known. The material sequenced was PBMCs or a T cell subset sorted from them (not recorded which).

Written as DNA, the CDR3 is TGTGCCAGCAGCCCTTGGGACGTGAGCTACAATGAGCAGTTCTTC. Translation gives CASSPWDVSYNEQFF. The chain recombines TRBV9 with TRBJ2-1; perhaps D is TRBD1 or TRBD2 (5 bases each). Germline CDR1 SGDLS, CDR2 YYNGEE. The CDR3 has 15 amino acids. Trimming removed 4 bases at V and 3 bases at J, with 14 bases between.